This TCR beta chain was sequenced for a study of early T cells in non-severe SARS-CoV-2 infection (dated by TCRdb to the early 2020s). Some background on the complete study: TCR sequencing used bulk RNA from unsorted whole blood, so alpha and beta chains could not be paired.

As for this clonotype: Its antigen is currently not known. There are no base qualities to consult, and no much larger clone falls within one base.

The study was a case-control design nested within a healthcare worker cohort in London, UK, with weekly nasopharyngeal swab PCR tests and blood sampling. Healthcare workers were recruited during the week of the UK lockdown, between 23 and 31 March 2020, and followed weekly for up to roughly 15 weeks. The protocol used for the library was 5' RACE. The reads were generated on a NextSeq 500. To correct for sequencing error and PCR bias, the TCR library protocol tagged individual cDNA molecules with unique molecular identifiers. Both TCR alpha and beta chains were sequenced, and tight co-correlation was observed between alpha and beta sequence abundances in each sample. The authors processed their data as follows. Decombinator V4 was used to annotate TCR sequences for V gene, J gene and CDR3. Expanded TCRs were defined as changing significantly between any two time points under a Poisson model with p below 0.0001. Abundances of TCRs were expressed as counts per million after normalisation to the total number of TCRs sequenced in each sample. TRAV1-2 paired with TRAJ12, TRAJ20 or TRAJ33 defined MAIT TCRs, while TRAV10 paired with TRAJ18 defined iNKT TCRs. A search of VDJdb, accessed on 1 November 2021, was run for TCRs annotated to CMV, EBV and SARS-CoV-2, with TCRs annotated for multiple antigens excluded. The raw public reads went through TCRdb reprocessing: fastp at Q25, MiXCR clone calling, in-frame beta chains kept. Records with the same CDR3 protein are collapsed into one entry carrying the most frequent genes and DNA. The V and J calls come from TCRdb's annotation, not from the publication. In this sample the table shows about 80,000 distinct CDR3 sequences, roughly 12% of which occur a single time. Clones ranked in the top ten supply around 1.1% of the sample.

Findings and caveats that apply to the study as a whole: VDJdb matching was skewed toward anti-spike CD8 responses and likely underestimated virus-specific expansions by missing private and CD4 specificities.

For CDR1 and CDR2, the germline V gene lists SQVTM and ANQGSEA. The CDR3 goes from the cysteine to the phenylalanine over 13 residues. The only DNA kept is the CDR3, 39 bases in frame from the first base. V was cut back by 3 bases and J by 0 bases, leaving a gap of 7 bases between them. Sequences were obtained from whole blood. The TCR sequence derives from an adult who was a healthcare worker with PCR-confirmed SARS-CoV-2 infection or an uninfected control (not recorded which). The rearrangement combines TRBV29-1 with TRBJ2-3; the D gene is not confidently resolved. The sequenced DNA: TGCAGCGTTGATGTCGGAAGCACAGATACGCAGTATTTT. It translates as CSVDVGSTDTQYF.